This is a list of T cell receptor beta chains from one sample in a study of blood T cell repertoires in COVID-19. The assay was immunoSEQ multiplex PCR, and TCRdb's table has in-frame clones only and misses some. The sample yields fewer than 300,000 clones, approximately 84% seen once. The sequenced sample was peripheral blood. These receptors all stem from a human donor in a cohort sampled during active COVID-19. Each CDR3 is given with its conserved first and last residue. D genes are given only for firm matches. Where a row states a size, it is once, few, many or the class of an expanded clone; other rows omit it.

V	D	J	size	DNA	CDR3
TRBV6-6	TRBD2	TRBJ2-2	-	TGTGCCAGCATCGGCGGGAGGTACGACACCGGGGAGCTGTTTTTT	CASIGGRYDTGELFF
TRBV4-3	-	TRBJ1-2	-	TGCGCCAGCAGCCAAGATCTGGAGAGCGGGGTACTGGGCTACACCTTC	CASSQDLESGVLGYTF
TRBV18	TRBD1	TRBJ1-5	few	TGTGCCAGCTCACAGGGGGACAGGGTAAATCAGCCCCAGCATTTT	CASSQGDRVNQPQHF
TRBV6-5	-	TRBJ2-1	-	TGTGCCAGCAGTTACTTACTAGAAATGGATGAGCAGTTCTTC	CASSYLLEMDEQFF
TRBV10-3	-	TRBJ1-2	-	TGTGCCATCAGTGAGTCTGGTCGCCGGAGCGATGGCTACACCTTC	CAISESGRRSDGYTF
TRBV15	-	TRBJ1-1	-	TGTGCCACCAGCAAAATTACGGGGGTAAACACTGAAGCTTTCTTT	CATSKITGVNTEAFF
TRBV3-1/TRBV3-2	TRBD2	TRBJ2-7	-	TGTGCCAGCAGCCAATTTTGGCTAGCGGGGGGGCTTCAGCCCAACCGGGACGAGCAGTACTTC	CASSQFWLAGGLQPNRDEQYF
TRBV6-5	-	TRBJ1-2	-	TGTGCCAGCAGGAGGACAGAGCCTAACTATGGCTACACCTTC	CASRRTEPNYGYTF
TRBV15	TRBD2	TRBJ2-2	-	TGTGCCACCACTGCGGGACTAGCGGGAGGGCCGGACACCGGGGAGCTGTTTTTT	CATTAGLAGGPDTGELFF
TRBV6-6	TRBD2	TRBJ2-4	-	TGTGCCAGCAGTCCACGGGGGGGAAAAGTAGCCAAAAACATTCAGTACTTC	CASSPRGGKVAKNIQYF
TRBV27	TRBD2	TRBJ2-1	-	TGTGCCAGCAGTTCCCTGACTAGCGGCCGGAACAATGAGCAGTTCTTC	CASSSLTSGRNNEQFF
TRBV24-1	TRBD1	TRBJ1-4	few	TGTGCCACCAGCCCGGGACAGAAAAATGAAAAACTGTTTTTT	CATSPGQKNEKLFF
TRBV19	TRBD1	TRBJ1-2	-	TGTGCCAGTAGTACCCAGGGACAGGGGCCCGACTATGGCTACACCTTC	CASSTQGQGPDYGYTF
TRBV4-1	TRBD1	TRBJ1-2	-	TGCGCCAGCAGCCAACCAGACAGGGGAGCCTATGGCTACACCTTC	CASSQPDRGAYGYTF
TRBV4-2	-	TRBJ2-3	once	TGTGCCAGCAGCCAGGGCTCTGGCCTTAGCACAGATACGCAGTATTTT	CASSQGSGLSTDTQYF
TRBV15	TRBD2	TRBJ2-3	-	TGTGCCACCAGCAGTGCCGGGACTAGCGGGGACTTCACAGATACGCAGTATTTT	CATSSAGTSGDFTDTQYF
TRBV11-2	TRBD1	TRBJ1-1	-	TGTGCCAGCAGCCCTCAGGGGGCGGTCGGTGAAGCTTTCTTT	CASSPQGAVGEAFF
TRBV15	-	TRBJ2-1	-	TGTGCCACAGCCCCCCCTAGCTTCCACAATGAGCAGTTCTTC	CATAPPSFHNEQFF
TRBV29-1	TRBD1	TRBJ2-7	many	TGCAGCGTTGAAGATTTGGGACAGCCCTACGAGCAGTACTTC	CSVEDLGQPYEQYF
TRBV19	TRBD2	TRBJ2-7	once	TGTGCCAGTAGTCAAGGACTAGCCAACGAGCAGTACTTC	CASSQGLANEQYF
TRBV6-5	TRBD2	TRBJ2-1	-	TGTGCCAGCAGTTCCCCTTTTAGCGGGCACAATGAGCAGTTCTTC	CASSSPFSGHNEQFF
TRBV28	-	TRBJ2-1	-	TGTGCCAGCAGTAAATACTACAATGAGCAGTTCTTC	CASSKYYNEQFF
TRBV19	-	TRBJ2-5	-	TGTGCCAGTAGTCTTGACTTTCCCGAGGAGACCCAGTACTTC	CASSLDFPEETQYF
TRBV5-1	-	TRBJ2-7	-	TGCGCCAGCAGCTTAGACCGCGGACTAAGCAGCTCCTACGAGCAGTACTTC	CASSLDRGLSSSYEQYF
TRBV18	TRBD2	TRBJ2-1	once	TGTGCCAGCTCACGGGTAGCGGGAGGGGATTACAATGAGCAGTTCTTC	CASSRVAGGDYNEQFF
TRBV19	TRBD1	TRBJ2-7	-	TGTGCCAGTAGTCCGTGGGGGACAGGGAGTTTGTACGAGCAGTACTTC	CASSPWGTGSLYEQYF
TRBV27	TRBD1	TRBJ1-2	-	TGTGCCAGCAGTCCAGGGGGCGGCTATGGCTACACCTTC	CASSPGGGYGYTF
TRBV5-1	TRBD2	TRBJ2-2	-	TGCGCCAGCAGCTCGACTAGCGGGGGGGCTGCGAACACCGGGGAGCTGTTTTTT	CASSSTSGGAANTGELFF
TRBV6-5	-	TRBJ1-5	once	TGTGCCAGCAGTCCCCAAAACAGGGCTCCCCAGCATTTT	CASSPQNRAPQHF
TRBV19	TRBD1	TRBJ1-6	-	TGTGCCAGTAGCAAGACAGGGGTTACCCTTAATTCACCCCTCCACTTT	CASSKTGVTLNSPLHF
TRBV6-2/TRBV6-3	TRBD1	TRBJ2-7	-	TGTGCCAGCAGTCATACAGGGGGCTACGAGCAGTACTTC	CASSHTGGYEQYF
TRBV4-3	TRBD2	TRBJ2-7	many	TGCGCCAGCAGCCAAGATTGGGGGGGGACCTACGAGCAGTACTTC	CASSQDWGGTYEQYF
TRBV28	-	TRBJ1-1	-	TGTGCCAGCAGTTTACTTCGGGGGAACACTGAAGCTTTCTTT	CASSLLRGNTEAFF
TRBV5-4	TRBD2	TRBJ2-7	-	TGTGCCAGCAGCTTTCGCGGGAGCTCCTACGAGCAGTACTTC	CASSFRGSSYEQYF
TRBV6-5	-	TRBJ1-6	-	TGTGCCAGCAGCAGGGACATCAACAATTCACCCCTCCACTTT	CASSRDINNSPLHF
TRBV18	-	TRBJ1-1	-	TGTGCCAGCTCACGGGCTTGGGGGGACACTGAAGCTTTCTTT	CASSRAWGDTEAFF
TRBV6-6	TRBD2	TRBJ2-1	-	TGTGCCAGCAGCCCTAGCGGGAGGCCGTTAAGTCATGAGCAGTTCTTC	CASSPSGRPLSHEQFF
TRBV5-7	TRBD1	TRBJ1-5	-	TGTGCCAGCAGCTTGACTCGGACAGGTTCGAATCAGCCCCAGCATTTT	CASSLTRTGSNQPQHF
TRBV5-1	TRBD2	TRBJ2-1	-	TGCGCCAGCAGCCCAACTAGCGGGAACAATGAGCAGTTCTTC	CASSPTSGNNEQFF
TRBV12-3/TRBV12-4	TRBD1	TRBJ1-2	-	TGTGCCAGCAGCCTGGGACAGACTCGTGGCTACACCTTC	CASSLGQTRGYTF
TRBV27	-	TRBJ1-6	-	TGTGCCAGCAGTCAGGGCTACTCACCCCTCCACTTT	CASSQGYSPLHF